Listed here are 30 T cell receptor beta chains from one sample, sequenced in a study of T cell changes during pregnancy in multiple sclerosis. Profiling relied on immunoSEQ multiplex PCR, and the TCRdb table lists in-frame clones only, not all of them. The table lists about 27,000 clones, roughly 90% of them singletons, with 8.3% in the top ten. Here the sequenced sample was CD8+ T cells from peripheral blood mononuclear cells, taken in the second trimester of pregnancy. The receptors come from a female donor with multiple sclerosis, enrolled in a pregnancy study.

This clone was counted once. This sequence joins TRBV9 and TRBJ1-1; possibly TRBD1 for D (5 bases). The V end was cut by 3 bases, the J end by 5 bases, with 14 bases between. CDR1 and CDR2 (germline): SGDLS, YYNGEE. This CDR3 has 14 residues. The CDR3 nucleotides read TGTGCCAGCAGCGCCGGGGGAGGAGGAACTGAAGCTTTCTTT. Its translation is CASSAGGGGTEAFF.

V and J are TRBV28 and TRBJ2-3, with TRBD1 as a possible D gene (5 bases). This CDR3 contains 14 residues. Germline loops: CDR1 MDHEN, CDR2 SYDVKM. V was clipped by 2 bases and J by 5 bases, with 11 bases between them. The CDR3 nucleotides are TGTGCCAGCAGTTTAATCCCTACAGGAGATACGCAGTATTTT. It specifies CASSLIPTGDTQYF. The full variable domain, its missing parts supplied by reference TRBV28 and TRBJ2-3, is DVKVTQSSRYLVKRTGEKVFLECVQDMDHENMFWYRQDPGLGLRLIYFSYDVKMKEKGDIPEGYSVSREKKERFSLILESASTNQTSMYLCASSLIPTGDTQYFGPGTRLTVL.

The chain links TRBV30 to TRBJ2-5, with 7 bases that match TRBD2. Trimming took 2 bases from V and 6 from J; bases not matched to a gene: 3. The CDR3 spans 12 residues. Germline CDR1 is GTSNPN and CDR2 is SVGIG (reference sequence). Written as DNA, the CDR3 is TGTGCCTGGAGTCCCGGGGGGAAGACCCAGTACTTC. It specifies CAWSPGGKTQYF.

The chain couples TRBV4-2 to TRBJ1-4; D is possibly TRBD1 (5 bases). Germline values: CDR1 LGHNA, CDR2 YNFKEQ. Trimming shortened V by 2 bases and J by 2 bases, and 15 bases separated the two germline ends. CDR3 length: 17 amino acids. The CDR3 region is CASSQLLQGGTNEKLFF. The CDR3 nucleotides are TGTGCCAGCAGCCAACTTCTCCAGGGAGGGACTAATGAAAAACTGTTTTTT.

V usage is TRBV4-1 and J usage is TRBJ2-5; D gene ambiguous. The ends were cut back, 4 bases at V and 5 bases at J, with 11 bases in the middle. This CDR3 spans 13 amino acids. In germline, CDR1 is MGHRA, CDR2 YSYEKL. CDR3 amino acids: CASSRTFQETQYF. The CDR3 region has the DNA TGCGCCAGCAGCCGAACCTTCCAGGAGACCCAGTACTTC.

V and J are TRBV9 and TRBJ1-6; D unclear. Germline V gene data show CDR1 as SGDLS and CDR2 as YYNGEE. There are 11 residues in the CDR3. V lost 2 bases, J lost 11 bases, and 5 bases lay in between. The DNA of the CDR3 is TGTGCCAGCAGCGTCGGGACACCCCTCCACTTT. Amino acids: CASSVGTPLHF. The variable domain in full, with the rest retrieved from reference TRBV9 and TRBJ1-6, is DSGVTQTPKHLITATGQRVTLRCSPRSGDLSVYWYQQSLDQGLQFLIQYYNGEERAKGNILERFSAQQFPDLHSELNLSSLELGDSALYFCASSVGTPLHFGNGTRLTVT.

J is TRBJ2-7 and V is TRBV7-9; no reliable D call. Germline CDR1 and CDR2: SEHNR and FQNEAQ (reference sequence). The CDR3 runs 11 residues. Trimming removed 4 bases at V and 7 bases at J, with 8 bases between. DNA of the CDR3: TGTGCCAGCAGCTCTTTCGGGGAGCAGTACTTC. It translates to CASSSFGEQYF.

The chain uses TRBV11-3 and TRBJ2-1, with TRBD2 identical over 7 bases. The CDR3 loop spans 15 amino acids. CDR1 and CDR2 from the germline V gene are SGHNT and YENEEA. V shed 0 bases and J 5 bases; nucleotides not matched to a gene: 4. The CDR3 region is CASSLEGGVDNEQFF. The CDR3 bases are TGTGCCAGCAGCTTAGAGGGGGGGGTCGACAATGAGCAGTTCTTC.

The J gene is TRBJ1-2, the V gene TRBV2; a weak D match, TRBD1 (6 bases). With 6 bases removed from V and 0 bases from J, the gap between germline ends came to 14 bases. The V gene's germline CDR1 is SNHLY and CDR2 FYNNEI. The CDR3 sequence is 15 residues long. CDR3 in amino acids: CASRAVDRANYGYTF. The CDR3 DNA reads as TGTGCCAGCAGGGCCGTGGACAGAGCTAACTATGGCTACACCTTC. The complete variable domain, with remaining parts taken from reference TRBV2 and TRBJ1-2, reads EPEVTQTPSHQVTQMGQEVILRCVPISNHLYFYWYRQILGQKVEFLVSFYNNEISEKSEIFDDQFSVERPDGSNFTLKIRSTKLEDSAMYFCASRAVDRANYGYTFGSGTRLTVV.

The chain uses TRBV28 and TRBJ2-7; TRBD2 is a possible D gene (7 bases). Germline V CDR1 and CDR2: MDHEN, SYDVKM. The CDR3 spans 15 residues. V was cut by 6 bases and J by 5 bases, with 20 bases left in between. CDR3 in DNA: TGTGCCAGCAGCTTCGGGGGGCGTAACTGGGACGAGCAGTACTTC. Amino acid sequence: CASSFGGRNWDEQYF.

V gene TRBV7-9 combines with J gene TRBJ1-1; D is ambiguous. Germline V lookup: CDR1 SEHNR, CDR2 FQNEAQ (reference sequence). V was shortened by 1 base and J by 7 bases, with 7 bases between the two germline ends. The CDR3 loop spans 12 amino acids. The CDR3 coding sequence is TGTGCCAGCAGCTTAGGGGAGGGTGAAGCTTTCTTT. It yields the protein CASSLGEGEAFF.

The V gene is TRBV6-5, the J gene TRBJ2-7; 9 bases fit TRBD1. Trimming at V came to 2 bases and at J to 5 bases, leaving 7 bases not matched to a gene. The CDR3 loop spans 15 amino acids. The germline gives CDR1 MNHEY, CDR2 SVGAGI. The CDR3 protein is CASSYPGTGSDEQYF. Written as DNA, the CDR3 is TGTGCCAGCAGTTACCCCGGGACAGGGTCGGACGAGCAGTACTTC.

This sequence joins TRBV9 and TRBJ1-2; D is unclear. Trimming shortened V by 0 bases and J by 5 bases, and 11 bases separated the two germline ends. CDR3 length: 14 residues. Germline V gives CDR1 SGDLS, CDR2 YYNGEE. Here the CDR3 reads CASSVASDRYGYTF. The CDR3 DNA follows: TGTGCCAGCAGCGTAGCCAGTGATCGTTATGGCTACACCTTC.

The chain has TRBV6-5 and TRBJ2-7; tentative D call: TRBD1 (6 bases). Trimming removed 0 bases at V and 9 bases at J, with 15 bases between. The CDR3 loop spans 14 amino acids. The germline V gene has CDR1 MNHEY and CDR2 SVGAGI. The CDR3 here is CASSYSQGLRAQYF. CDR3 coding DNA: TGTGCCAGCAGTTACTCTCAGGGGCTACGAGCGCAGTACTTC.

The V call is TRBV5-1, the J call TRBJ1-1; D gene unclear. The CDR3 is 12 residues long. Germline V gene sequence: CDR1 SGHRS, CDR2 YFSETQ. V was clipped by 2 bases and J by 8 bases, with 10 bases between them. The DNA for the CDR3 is TGCGCCAGCAGCTTTGGAGGCGGGGAAGCTTTCTTT. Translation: CASSFGGGEAFF.

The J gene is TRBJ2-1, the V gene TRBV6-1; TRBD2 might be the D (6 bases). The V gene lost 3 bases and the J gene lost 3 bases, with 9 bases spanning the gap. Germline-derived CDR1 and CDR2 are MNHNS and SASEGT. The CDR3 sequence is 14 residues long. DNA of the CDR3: TGTGCCAGCAGTGACAACGGGGGCTACAATGAGCAGTTCTTC. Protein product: CASSDNGGYNEQFF.

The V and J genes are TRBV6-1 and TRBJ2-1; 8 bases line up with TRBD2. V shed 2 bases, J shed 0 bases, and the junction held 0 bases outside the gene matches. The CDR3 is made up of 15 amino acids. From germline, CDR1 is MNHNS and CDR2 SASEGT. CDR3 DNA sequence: TGTGCCAGCAGTGAACTAGCGGGCTCCTACAATGAGCAGTTCTTC. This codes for CASSELAGSYNEQFF.

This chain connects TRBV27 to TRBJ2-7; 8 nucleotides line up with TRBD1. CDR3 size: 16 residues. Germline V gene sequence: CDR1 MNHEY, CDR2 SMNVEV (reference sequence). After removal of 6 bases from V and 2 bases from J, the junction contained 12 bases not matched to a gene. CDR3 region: CASSRLLGQGTYEQYF. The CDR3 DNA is TGTGCCAGCAGCCGCCTCCTTGGACAGGGTACCTACGAGCAGTACTTC.

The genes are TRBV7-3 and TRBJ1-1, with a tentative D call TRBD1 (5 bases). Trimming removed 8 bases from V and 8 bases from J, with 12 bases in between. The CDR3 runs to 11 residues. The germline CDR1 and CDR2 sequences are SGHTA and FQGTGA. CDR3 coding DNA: TGTGCCAGCGAAGGGGTCGGAGAAGCTTTCTTT. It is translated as CASEGVGEAFF.

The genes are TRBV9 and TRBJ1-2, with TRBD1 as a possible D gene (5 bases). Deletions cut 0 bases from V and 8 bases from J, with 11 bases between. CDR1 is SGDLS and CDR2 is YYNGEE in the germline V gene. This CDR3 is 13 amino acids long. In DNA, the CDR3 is TGTGCCAGCAGCGTAGTGGGAGGGGACGGCTACACCTTC. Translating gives CASSVVGGDGYTF.

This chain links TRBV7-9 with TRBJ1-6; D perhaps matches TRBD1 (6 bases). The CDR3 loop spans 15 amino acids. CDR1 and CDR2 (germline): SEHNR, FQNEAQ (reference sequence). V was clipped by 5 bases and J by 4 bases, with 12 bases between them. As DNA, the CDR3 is TGTGCCAGCAGCCGCGTGCAGGGGTATAATTCACCCCTCCACTTT. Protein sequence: CASSRVQGYNSPLHF.

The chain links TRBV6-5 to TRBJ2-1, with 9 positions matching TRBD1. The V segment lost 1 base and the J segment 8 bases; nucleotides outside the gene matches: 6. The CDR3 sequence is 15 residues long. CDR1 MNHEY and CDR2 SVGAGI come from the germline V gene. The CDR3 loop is CASSYWTGERDEQFF. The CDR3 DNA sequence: TGTGCCAGCAGTTACTGGACAGGGGAGAGGGATGAGCAGTTCTTC.

DNA for the CDR3: TGTGCCTCCACCGGGACAGGGGGTAGTAGGAACACTGAAGCTTTCTTT. Translated, it gives CASTGTGGSRNTEAFF. This chain connects TRBV30 to TRBJ1-1; TRBD1 agrees at 11 bases. The junction had 11 bases not matched to a gene; V was cut back by 7 bases and J by 1 base. Germline assignment: CDR1 GTSNPN and CDR2 SVGIG (reference sequence). The CDR3 consists of 16 residues.

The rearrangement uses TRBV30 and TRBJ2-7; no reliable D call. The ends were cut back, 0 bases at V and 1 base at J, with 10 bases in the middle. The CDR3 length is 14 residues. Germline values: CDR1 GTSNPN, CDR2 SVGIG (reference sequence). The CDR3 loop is CAWSVAVKSYEQYF. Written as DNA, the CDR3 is TGTGCCTGGAGTGTGGCGGTTAAGTCCTACGAGCAGTACTTC.

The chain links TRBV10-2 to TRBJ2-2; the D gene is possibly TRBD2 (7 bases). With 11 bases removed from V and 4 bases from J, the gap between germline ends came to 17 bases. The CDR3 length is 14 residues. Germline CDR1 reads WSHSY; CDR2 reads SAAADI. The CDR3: CASGGQDPTGELFF. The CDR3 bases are TGCGCCTCCGGGGGGCAGGACCCCACCGGGGAGCTGTTTTTT.

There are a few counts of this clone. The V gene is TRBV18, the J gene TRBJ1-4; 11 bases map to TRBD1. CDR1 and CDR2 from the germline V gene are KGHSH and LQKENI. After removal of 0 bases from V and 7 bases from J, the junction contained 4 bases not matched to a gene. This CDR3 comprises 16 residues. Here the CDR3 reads CASSPPDRGHSEKLFF. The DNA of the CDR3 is TGTGCCAGCTCACCACCGGACAGGGGGCATAGTGAAAAACTGTTTTTT.

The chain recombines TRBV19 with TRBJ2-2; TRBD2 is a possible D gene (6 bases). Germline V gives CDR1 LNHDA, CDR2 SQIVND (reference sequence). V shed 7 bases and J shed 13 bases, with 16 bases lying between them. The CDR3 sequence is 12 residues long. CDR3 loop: CASTPGGVGLFF. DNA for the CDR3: TGTGCCAGTACCCCCGGAGGGGTAGGGCTGTTTTTT.

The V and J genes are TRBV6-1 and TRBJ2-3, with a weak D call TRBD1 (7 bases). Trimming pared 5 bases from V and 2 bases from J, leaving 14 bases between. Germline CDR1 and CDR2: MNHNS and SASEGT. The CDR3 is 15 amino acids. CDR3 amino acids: CASSTRDRLTDTQYF. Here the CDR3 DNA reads TGTGCCAGCAGTACGCGGGACAGACTCACAGATACGCAGTATTTT.

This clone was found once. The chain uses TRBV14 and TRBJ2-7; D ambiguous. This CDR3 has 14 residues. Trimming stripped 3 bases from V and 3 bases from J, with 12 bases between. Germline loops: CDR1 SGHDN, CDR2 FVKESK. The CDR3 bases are TGTGCCAGCAGCCACGTTACAGTGAACTACGAGCAGTACTTC. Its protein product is CASSHVTVNYEQYF.

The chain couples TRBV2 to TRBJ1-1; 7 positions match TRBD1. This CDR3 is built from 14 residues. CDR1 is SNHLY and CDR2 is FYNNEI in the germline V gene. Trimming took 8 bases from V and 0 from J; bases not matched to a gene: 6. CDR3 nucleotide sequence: TGTGCCAGCCCGGGACAGACAATGAACACTGAAGCTTTCTTT. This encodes CASPGQTMNTEAFF.